One and the same sample provided the 4 T cell receptor beta chains below, sequenced in a study of T cell repertoires in cytomegalovirus infection. TCRdb analysed the reads with MiXCR anew, one entry per CDR3 protein. The sample has 650,000 to 900,000 distinct CDR3 sequences, approximately 29% seen once; the top ten hold under 15%. What these receptors recognize is not known. The input for sequencing was cultured CD8+ T cells from PBMCs, taken from culture after CMV antigen stimulation. All receptors come from a human donor in good health (CMV status not recorded). Some clones in this sample may be carry-over from other donors' samples.

The rearrangement joins TRBV11-2 to TRBJ2-1; possible D gene TRBD2, 6 bases. V shed 5 bases and J shed 9 bases, with 17 bases lying between them. Germline loops: CDR1 SGHAT, CDR2 FQNNGV. This CDR3 contains 14 residues. For the CDR3, the DNA is TGTGCCAGCAGCCCCAGGGAGGTCTATCCTGAGCAGTTCTTC. Protein sequence: CASSPREVYPEQFF. The full variable domain, rest sourced from reference TRBV11-2 and TRBJ2-1, is EAGVAQSPRYKIIEKRQSVAFWCNPISGHATLYWYQQILGQGPKLLIQFQNNGVVDDSQLPKDRFSAERLKGVDSTLKIQPAKLEDSAVYLCASSPREVYPEQFFGPGTRLTVL.

CDR3 DNA: TGCAGTGCTCAGGGAGCCGGGGAGCTGTTTTTT. Its protein is CSAQGAGELFF. The chain recombines TRBV20-1 with TRBJ2-2; D is possibly TRBD1 or TRBD2 (5 bases each). Germline V CDR1 and CDR2: DFQATT, SNEGSKA (reference sequence). Trimming left V 5 bases short and J 6 bases short, with 7 bases between. The CDR3 runs 11 residues.

The rearrangement links TRBV6-5 to TRBJ2-6; no clear D gene. This CDR3 has 17 amino acids. V lost 6 bases to trimming and J lost 2 bases, with 17 bases between them. Per the germline V gene, CDR1 is MNHEY and CDR2 is SVGAGI. The CDR3 sequence is CASSHFLLPTGANVLTF. CDR3 DNA sequence: TGTGCCAGCAGCCATTTCCTTTTACCGACTGGGGCCAACGTCCTGACTTTC.

The chain uses TRBV7-2 and TRBJ1-2; 10 bases are a match to TRBD1. This CDR3 comprises 15 residues. Germline CDR1 is SGHTA and CDR2 is FQGNSA. Trimming at V came to 5 bases and at J to 6 bases, leaving 9 bases not matched to a gene. The CDR3 loop reads CASSLRTGGVDGYTF. In nucleotides, the CDR3 is TGTGCCAGCAGCCTTCGGACAGGGGGGGTCGATGGCTACACCTTC.